This note documents a single T cell receptor beta chain sequence. Its matching antigen is unknown. These data originate in a study of cytomegalovirus exposure and HLA in healthy donors. The CDR3 length is 14 residues. Germline V gene data show CDR1 as KGHSH and CDR2 as LQKENI. Trimming cost V 5 bases and J 4 bases, with 14 bases left between them. Whole-study results and caveats: In a later analysis, V- and J-gene trimming of beta chains associated with a DCLRE1C missense variant, replicated independently.

The PCR made use of 60 Vbeta and 13 Jbeta primers. Clones were read by immunoSEQ multiplex PCR, and TCRdb kept only the in-frame ones, dropping some. The listing contains roughly 60,000 clones. V gene TRBV18 combines with J gene TRBJ1-1; D is undetermined. Input material: PBMCs. The origin of this receptor is a woman aged 18 to 35 in good health and CMV-seronegative. The DNA for the CDR3 is TGTGCCAGCTCATCGCAGACGCGGGGCACTGAAGCTTTCTTT. Translation: CASSSQTRGTEAFF.